The next 27 T cell receptor beta chains were all read from a single sample in a study of T cell responses to AZD1222 COVID-19 vaccine. Sequenced by immunoSEQ multiplex PCR; TCRdb stores in-frame clones only, minus some. There are roughly 140,000 clones in the sample; roughly 89% occur only once, and about 5.3% lies in the top ten. Sequenced here: peripheral blood, sampled on day 0 of AZD1222 vaccination. These receptors all come from an adult in good health.

The chain joins TRBV19 to TRBJ1-5; TRBD1 aligns across 10 bases. Germline CDR1 reads LNHDA; CDR2 reads SQIVND (reference sequence). The CDR3 extends over 15 amino acids. The trim removed 7 bases at V and 4 bases at J, leaving 7 bases unmatched. The CDR3 reads CASTMTGGWNQPQHF. CDR3 DNA sequence: TGTGCCAGTACTATGACAGGGGGCTGGAATCAGCCCCAGCATTTT.

The J gene is TRBJ2-3, the V gene TRBV4-2; D uncertain. V was trimmed by 8 bases and J by 2 bases, leaving 11 bases between them. This CDR3 spans 13 amino acids. Germline loops: CDR1 LGHNA, CDR2 YNFKEQ. CDR3 amino acids: CASRPRDTDTQYF. The CDR3 region has the DNA TGTGCCAGCCGCCCTAGGGACACAGATACGCAGTATTTT.

The chain employs TRBV7-8 and TRBJ2-7, with 11 bases lining up with TRBD2. This CDR3 has 17 amino acids. Germline V CDR1 and CDR2: SGHVS, FQNEAQ. After removal of 1 base from V and 3 bases from J, the junction contained 8 bases not matched to a gene. The CDR3 region has the DNA TGTGCCAGCAGCTTAGGGGGTCTAGCGGGAGGCCTCTACGAGCAGTACTTC. Translation: CASSLGGLAGGLYEQYF.

The chain combines TRBV6-5 with TRBJ2-2; TRBD2 matches 10 bases. The germline V gene encodes CDR1 MNHEY and CDR2 SVGAGI. V dropped 7 bases and J dropped 5; count of bases not matched to a gene: 7. This CDR3 has 15 residues. CDR3 sequence reads: CASTRTSGWTGELFF. The CDR3 nucleotides are TGTGCCAGCACCAGGACTAGCGGTTGGACCGGGGAGCTGTTTTTT.

The chain joins TRBV29-1 to TRBJ1-1, with a tentative D call TRBD1 (6 bases). CDR1 and CDR2 (germline): SQVTM, ANQGSEA. This CDR3 region has 13 residues. V dropped 3 bases and J dropped 3 bases, with 11 bases sitting between them. For the CDR3, the DNA is TGCAGCGTTGAGGAGGGGGTGTACACTGAAGCTTTCTTT. This codes for CSVEEGVYTEAFF.

The chain links TRBV15 to TRBJ1-4, with D unresolved. Trimming removed 1 base from V and 5 bases from J, with 11 bases in between. The CDR3 is made up of 15 amino acids. Germline V CDR1 and CDR2: LNHNV, YYDKDF (reference sequence). The CDR3 DNA sequence: TGTGCCACCAGCAGAGGAAGCAGCGGGAATGAAAAACTGTTTTTT. Translated: CATSRGSSGNEKLFF.

The chain links TRBV5-8 to TRBJ1-2, with 9 bases aligning to TRBD1. Germline V lookup: CDR1 SGHTS, CDR2 YDEGEE. CDR3 length equals 13 residues. After removal of 1 base from V and 8 bases from J, the junction contained 3 bases not matched to a gene. The CDR3, as DNA: TGTGCCAGCAGCTTGAACAGGGGGCACGGCTACACCTTC. Translated: CASSLNRGHGYTF.

This rearrangement joins TRBV28 to TRBJ2-7, with D possibly being TRBD1 (5 bases). The germline V gene has CDR1 MDHEN and CDR2 SYDVKM. CDR3 size: 14 residues. Trimming took off 3 bases at V and 1 base at J, with 10 bases between the two ends. CDR3 region: CASSFPQGSYEQYF. DNA of the CDR3: TGTGCCAGCAGTTTCCCGCAGGGATCCTACGAGCAGTACTTC.

V and J are TRBV5-1 and TRBJ1-2, with 7 bases identical to TRBD1. The V gene's germline CDR1 is SGHRS and CDR2 YFSETQ. Trimming took 2 bases from V and 7 from J; bases not matched to a gene: 14. The CDR3 sequence is 16 residues long. The CDR3 spells CASSFSSQLQGTGYTF. CDR3 DNA sequence: TGCGCCAGCAGCTTCTCTTCCCAATTACAGGGGACTGGCTACACCTTC. The full variable domain, with the rest looked up from reference TRBV5-1 and TRBJ1-2, is KAGVTQTPRYLIKTRGQQVTLSCSPISGHRSVSWYQQTPGQGLQFLFEYFSETQRNKGNFPGRFSGRQFSNSRSEMNVSTLELGDSALYLCASSFSSQLQGTGYTFGSGTRLTVV.

The chain uses TRBV27 and TRBJ1-2; D call uncertain. There are 15 residues in the CDR3. In germline, CDR1 is MNHEY, CDR2 SMNVEV (reference sequence). The V and J ends lost 4 bases and 5 bases respectively, with 17 bases between them. The CDR3 DNA sequence: TGTGCCAGCAGTTATCAAGGAGGTGGCCAGTATGGCTACACCTTC. This sequence encodes CASSYQGGGQYGYTF.

This chain links TRBV21-1 with TRBJ2-1. TRBV21-1 is a pseudogene locus. The CDR3 has 14 residues. The CDR3 DNA is TGTGCCAGCAGCAAAGAAAAAGGGGGGCATGAGCAGTTCTTC. Translation: CASSKEKGGHEQFF.

J is TRBJ1-1 and V is TRBV28; D is undetermined. CDR1 MDHEN and CDR2 SYDVKM come from the germline V gene. The CDR3 is made up of 15 amino acids. Trimming removed 0 bases from V and 1 base from J, with 9 bases in between. The CDR3 DNA sequence: TGTGCCAGCAGTTTATGGGCATCTAAGAACACTGAAGCTTTCTTT. Translated: CASSLWASKNTEAFF.

V usage is TRBV28 and J usage is TRBJ2-5; D could derive from TRBD1 or TRBD2 (5 bases each). V lost 5 bases to trimming and J lost 5 bases, with 18 bases between them. From germline, CDR1 is MDHEN and CDR2 SYDVKM. CDR3 length: 15 amino acids. DNA for the CDR3: TGTGCCAGCAGTCCTGGGACGGCGGGTACGGAGACCCAGTACTTC. Translating gives CASSPGTAGTETQYF.

The chain employs TRBV2 and TRBJ1-5; D is unclear. The germline CDR1 and CDR2 sequences are SNHLY and FYNNEI. This CDR3 contains 13 residues. V gave up 6 bases and J gave up 0 bases, with 6 bases separating them. CDR3 nucleotides: TGTGCCAGCAGGGCAGATAGCAATCAGCCCCAGCATTTT. Protein sequence: CASRADSNQPQHF.

This chain links TRBV5-4 with TRBJ2-3; TRBD2 is a possible D gene (6 bases). Germline loops: CDR1 SGHNT, CDR2 YYREEE (reference sequence). Between the trimmed V and J ends, which lost 1 base and 2 bases, there was a span of 11 bases. CDR3 size: 15 residues. The CDR3: CASSLRDWYTDTQYF. Here the CDR3 DNA reads TGTGCCAGCAGCTTGAGGGACTGGTACACAGATACGCAGTATTTT.

The chain uses TRBV9 and TRBJ2-3; 7 bases match TRBD1. CDR1 is SGDLS, CDR2 YYNGEE, per germline. The CDR3 consists of 15 residues. Germline trimming cut 3 bases from V and 6 bases from J; bases unmatched to any gene: 10. CDR3 DNA sequence: TGTGCCAGCAGCGGCCGACAGGGCCCAACGGATACGCAGTATTTT. Protein product: CASSGRQGPTDTQYF. Together with reference TRBV9 and TRBJ2-3, the CDR3 gives the full variable domain: DSGVTQTPKHLITATGQRVTLRCSPRSGDLSVYWYQQSLDQGLQFLIQYYNGEERAKGNILERFSAQQFPDLHSELNLSSLELGDSALYFCASSGRQGPTDTQYFGPGTRLTVL.

The genes are TRBV27 and TRBJ2-1; 12 bases map to TRBD2. Germline-derived CDR1 and CDR2 are MNHEY and SMNVEV (reference sequence). J lost 4 bases, V lost 2 bases, and 6 bases had no gene match. The CDR3 contains 17 residues. The chain's CDR3 is CASSLQGGLAGYNEQFF. The CDR3 DNA sequence: TGTGCCAGCAGTTTACAGGGTGGACTAGCGGGGTACAATGAGCAGTTCTTC.

V is TRBV6-5 and J is TRBJ2-1; possibly TRBD1 for D (6 bases). The CDR3 has 13 amino acids. Germline lookup yields CDR1 MNHEY and CDR2 SVGAGI. Trimming took off 10 bases at V and 7 bases at J, with 17 bases between the two ends. CDR3: CATAIQGKNEQFF. The CDR3 nucleotides are TGTGCCACCGCCATTCAGGGGAAGAATGAGCAGTTCTTC.

This clone was found once. V gene TRBV28 combines with J gene TRBJ1-6; 7 nucleotides agree with TRBD1. Germline lookup yields CDR1 MDHEN and CDR2 SYDVKM. The CDR3 loop spans 19 amino acids. V lost 5 bases to trimming and J lost 0 bases; unmatched junction nucleotides: 13. The CDR3 reads CASSPTTGTASSYNSPLHF. The CDR3 coding sequence is TGTGCCAGCAGTCCCACGACCGGGACAGCTAGCTCCTATAATTCACCCCTCCACTTT.

This clone was detected once. V usage is TRBV28 and J usage is TRBJ1-3; TRBD1 is a possible D gene (6 bases). There are 16 residues in the CDR3. Trimming left V 5 bases short and J 4 bases short, with 18 bases between. The germline gives CDR1 MDHEN, CDR2 SYDVKM. The CDR3 region is CASSLTGTSGGNTIYF. The CDR3, as DNA: TGTGCCAGCAGTCTAACAGGGACCTCTGGGGGAAACACCATATATTTT.

V usage is TRBV5-8 and J usage is TRBJ2-5; no reliable D call. V gave up 0 bases and J gave up 5 bases, with 2 bases separating them. The CDR3 contains 11 residues. The germline gives CDR1 SGHTS, CDR2 YDEGEE. CDR3 nucleotide sequence: TGTGCCAGCAGCTTGGAGGAGACCCAGTACTTC. The encoded protein is CASSLEETQYF.

V usage is TRBV3-1 (or the pseudogene TRBV3-2) and J usage is TRBJ1-2; D ambiguous. Germline V lookup: CDR1 LGHDT, CDR2 YNNKEL (reference sequence). The CDR3 spans 18 residues. Trimming took off 0 bases at V and 1 base at J, with 18 bases between the two ends. The CDR3 loop is CASSQEEKAADLNYGYTF. CDR3 bases: TGTGCCAGCAGCCAAGAAGAAAAGGCCGCCGACCTTAACTATGGCTACACCTTC.

This clone has only one observation. The chain combines TRBV12-3 or TRBV12-4 with TRBJ2-7; TRBD1 or TRBD2 may be the D gene (5 bases each). The ends were cut back, 6 bases at V and 3 bases at J, with 12 bases in the middle. This CDR3 region has 13 residues. CDR3 DNA: TGTGCCAGCAGGGACACGGGGTACTACGAGCAGTACTTC. It is translated as CASRDTGYYEQYF.

The chain combines TRBV5-6 with TRBJ1-1, with D maybe TRBD1 (5 bases). CDR1 and CDR2 from the germline V gene are SGHDT and YYEEEE. Trimming left V 3 bases short and J 10 bases short, with 19 bases between. This CDR3 contains 14 residues. CDR3 in DNA: TGTGCCAGCAGCTCCCGCAAATTACAGGTGGGAGCTTTCTTT. Its protein is CASSSRKLQVGAFF.

J is TRBJ2-2 and V is TRBV2; D is perhaps TRBD1 (6 bases). V dropped 6 bases and J dropped 6 bases, with 14 bases sitting between them. This CDR3 has 14 residues. Germline V gives CDR1 SNHLY, CDR2 FYNNEI. CDR3 residues: CASRTQGRAGELFF. The CDR3 region has the DNA TGTGCCAGCAGGACACAGGGAAGGGCCGGGGAGCTGTTTTTT.

V and J are TRBV2 and TRBJ1-6; D is uncertain. This CDR3 contains 13 residues. Germline V CDR1 and CDR2: SNHLY, FYNNEI. The V end was cut by 6 bases, the J end by 7 bases, with 10 bases between. The chain's CDR3 is CASRLAENSPLHF. The CDR3 coding sequence is TGTGCCAGCAGGTTGGCGGAAAATTCACCCCTCCACTTT.

The rearrangement joins TRBV2 to TRBJ2-7; no definite D call. This CDR3 has 12 residues. Trimming took off 7 bases at V and 5 bases at J, with 12 bases between the two ends. Germline V gene sequence: CDR1 SNHLY, CDR2 FYNNEI. The CDR3 spells CASMASADEQYF. CDR3 DNA sequence: TGTGCCAGCATGGCCTCTGCGGACGAGCAGTACTTC. The entire variable domain, with the rest obtained from reference TRBV2 and TRBJ2-7, is as follows: EPEVTQTPSHQVTQMGQEVILRCVPISNHLYFYWYRQILGQKVEFLVSFYNNEISEKSEIFDDQFSVERPDGSNFTLKIRSTKLEDSAMYFCASMASADEQYFGPGTRLTVT.